This T cell receptor (beta chain) was identified in a study of blood T cell repertoires in COVID-19. Study-level information: Donors in the United States, Italy and Spain gave samples during acute or convalescent COVID-19.

The CDR3 covers 16 residues. Germline V gives CDR1 MGHRA, CDR2 YSYEKL. V shed 0 bases and J shed 8 bases, with 14 bases lying between them. Sequencing used immunoSEQ multiplex PCR; TCRdb keeps in-frame clones, though not all of them. The data show about 160,000 clones, with roughly 85% seen just once and roughly 3% held by the top ten. The source is a human donor with acute or convalescent COVID-19. The donor label of this sample is uncertain. Sequenced input: peripheral blood. The chain couples TRBV4-1 to TRBJ1-6, with D hard to call. The CDR3 reads CASSQEGGQSYSPLHF. The CDR3 DNA reads TGCGCCAGCAGCCAAGAAGGAGGGCAGTCTTATTCACCCCTCCACTTT.